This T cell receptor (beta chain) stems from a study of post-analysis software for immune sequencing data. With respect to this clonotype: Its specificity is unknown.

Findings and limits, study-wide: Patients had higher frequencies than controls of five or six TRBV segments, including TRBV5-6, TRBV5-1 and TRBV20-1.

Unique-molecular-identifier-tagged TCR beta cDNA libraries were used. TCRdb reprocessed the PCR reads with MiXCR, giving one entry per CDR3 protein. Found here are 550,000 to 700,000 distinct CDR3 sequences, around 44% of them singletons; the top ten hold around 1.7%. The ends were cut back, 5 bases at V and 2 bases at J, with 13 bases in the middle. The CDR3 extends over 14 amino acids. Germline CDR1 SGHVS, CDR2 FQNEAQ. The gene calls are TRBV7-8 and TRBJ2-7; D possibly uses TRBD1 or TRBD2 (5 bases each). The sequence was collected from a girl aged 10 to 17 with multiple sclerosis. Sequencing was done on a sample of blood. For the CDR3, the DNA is TGTGCCAGCAGCGTCGCCTCGGGGCCCTACGAGCAGTACTTC. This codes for CASSVASGPYEQYF.